This is a list of T cell receptor beta chains from one sample in a study of response to subunit inactivated influenza vaccine. TCRdb independently ran MiXCR on the RT-PCR reads; one entry per CDR3 protein. The table records around 790,000 distinct CDR3 sequences, approximately 22% of them present only once. This material consisted of PBMCs from blood, taken 5 days after vaccination. These receptors all come from a man aged 45-65 years who received an inactivated influenza vaccine. The CDR3 runs from the conserved cysteine through the conserved F or W. For some rows the clone size is stated as once, few or many, or as a class when expanded; others skip it.

v_call | clone_size | cdr3_aa
TRBV4-3 | - | CASSQGYDRAAEQFF
TRBV25-1 | few | CASSDPTGLGEQYF
TRBV5-4 | - | CASSLQGDPRKYF
TRBV25-1 | few | CASSGAGNEQYF
TRBV4-3 | - | CASSQDWAGGAQETQYF
TRBV7-2 | - | CASSRGLAGGPETQYF
TRBV7-9 | - | CASSFTRDRDTQYF
TRBV6-5 | - | CASSYGPDYGYTF
TRBV7-3 | - | CASRSLASGEQFF
TRBV12-3/TRBV12-4 | few | CASSRGLAGGPSYEQYF
TRBV5-6 | few | CASSHRLAGADTQYF
TRBV29-1 | few | CSVVSGWNTEAFF
TRBV7-2 | few | CASSRGSGKAGELFF
TRBV12-5 | - | CASGSQGITNYGYTF
TRBV5-1 | - | CASSLAGGRLAGVYQETQYF
TRBV5-1 | - | CASSSEGQNYGYTF
TRBV27 | few | CASGDRLSPLHF
TRBV10-2 | few | CASSKGGGAGNEQFF
TRBV7-2 | - | CASSLTSVTNTGELFF
TRBV11-1 | few | CASRRDRASSYEQYF
TRBV7-3 | many | CASSQGLAAYNEQFF
TRBV21-1 | - | CASTPSVYTQYF
TRBV15 | few | CATSRRELNEQFF
TRBV27 | - | CASSLRPQRAYEQYF
TRBV6-2/TRBV6-3 | - | CASSPLGLAGGLEQFF
TRBV7-9 | - | CASSSSSGENTGELFF
TRBV18 | - | CASSPRGGEYEQYF
TRBV9 | - | CASSVLGSRGGETQYF
TRBV20-1 | many | CSANQGREQYF
TRBV4-2 | many | CASSQEGRNYGYTF
TRBV4-1 | - | CASSQGGIYEQYF
TRBV12-3/TRBV12-4 | - | CASSLGGTGTGSYEQYF
TRBV7-9 | - | CASSPRQGHARDTEAFF
TRBV29-1 | - | CSVPGQGLKTQYF
TRBV18 | - | CASSEPGQGKKQFF
TRBV20-1 | few | CSATGTEAYNEQFF
TRBV7-2 | - | CASSGRTSSGSDTQYF
TRBV28 | few | CASSLPGATNTEAFF
TRBV6-2/TRBV6-3 | - | CASSYDRGSIQYF
TRBV6-6 | - | CASSYDNRGAQHF